These 23 T cell receptor beta chains originate from one sample sequenced in a study of OX40 agonist ivuxolimab in advanced cancers. TCRdb's copy holds only in-frame clones and misses some; the assay was immunoSEQ multiplex PCR. The profile shows some 39,000 clones, 65% to 80% of them singletons. The starting material was CD4+ or CD8+ T cells sorted from blood, obtained in a trial of the OX40 agonist ivuxolimab. The receptors come from an adult with an advanced solid tumor such as melanoma, head and neck, liver or kidney cancer.

The rearrangement links TRBV9 to TRBJ2-1; D possibly corresponds to TRBD2 (6 bases). This CDR3 contains 14 residues. Germline values: CDR1 SGDLS, CDR2 YYNGEE. V lost 3 bases to trimming and J lost 2 bases, with 9 bases between them. CDR3 in DNA: TGTGCCAGCAGCGCCGGAGGGGCCTACAATGAGCAGTTCTTC. The encoded protein is CASSAGGAYNEQFF.

This clone was picked up a small number of times. The J gene is TRBJ1-2, the V gene TRBV11-2, with a tentative D call TRBD1 (5 bases). Germline CDR1 reads SGHAT; CDR2 reads FQNNGV. V lost 6 bases to trimming and J lost 0 bases, with 17 bases between them. The CDR3 totals 16 residues. The CDR3 coding sequence is TGTGCCAGCAGTTCTAGGACAACCCCCACTAACTATGGCTACACCTTC. Protein product: CASSSRTTPTNYGYTF.

Remarks on this clone: The same CDR3 is also encoded by other DNA sequences in this sample. CDR3 protein: CASSLGQANYGYTF. CDR3 in DNA: TGTGCCAGCAGCTTGGGACAGGCTAACTATGGCTACACCTTC. The chain combines TRBV5-4 with TRBJ1-2; perhaps TRBD1 as D (6 bases). This CDR3 contains 14 residues. V was cut by 0 bases and J by 0 bases, with 6 bases left in between. CDR1 and CDR2 from the germline V gene are SGHNT and YYREEE (reference sequence).

This clone turned up a few times. The V call is TRBV6-6, the J call TRBJ1-6, with a tentative D call TRBD1 (6 bases). The CDR3 consists of 13 residues. CDR1 MNHNY and CDR2 SVGAGI come from the germline V gene (reference sequence). The V gene lost 6 bases and the J gene lost 9 bases, with 12 bases spanning the gap. CDR3 residues: CASRGTGSSPLHF. The DNA for the CDR3 is TGTGCCAGCAGGGGTACAGGGAGTTCACCCCTCCACTTT.

The V gene is TRBV6-4, the J gene TRBJ2-1, with D uncertain. V gave up 4 bases and J gave up 6 bases, with 10 bases separating them. The CDR3 sequence is 13 residues long. Germline V lookup: CDR1 MRHNA, CDR2 SNTAGT. The CDR3 DNA follows: TGTGCCAGCAGTGCCTCCGAAACCAATGAGCAGTTCTTC. It translates to CASSASETNEQFF.

This chain links TRBV2 with TRBJ2-3; D is possibly TRBD1 (6 bases). CDR3 size: 15 residues. V shed 5 bases and J shed 5 bases, with 17 bases lying between them. Looked up from germline, CDR1 is SNHLY and CDR2 is FYNNEI. The CDR3 DNA reads as TGTGCCAGCAGTATCAATACAGGGAGAGGAGATACGCAGTATTTT. As protein: CASSINTGRGDTQYF.

The chain combines TRBV7-3 with TRBJ2-3; possible D gene TRBD2, 6 bases. Germline CDR1 and CDR2: SGHTA and FQGTGA. This CDR3 has 15 amino acids. V was shortened by 2 bases and J by 1 base, with 10 bases between the two germline ends. The CDR3: CASSLRGERTDTQYF. The CDR3 nucleotides are TGTGCCAGCAGCTTACGCGGGGAACGCACAGATACGCAGTATTTT.

The CDR3 reads CASSLGQGGQRETQYF. CDR3 bases: TGTGCCAGCAGCCTTGGACAGGGGGGACAACGAGAGACCCAGTACTTC. This chain uses TRBV11-3 with TRBJ2-5; 10 bases agree with TRBD1. J was trimmed by 4 bases and V by 5 bases; bases with no gene match: 10. CDR1 SGHNT and CDR2 YENEEA come from the germline V gene. The CDR3 totals 16 residues.

As concerns this clone: Mismatch with germline at one junction end may stem from a read error. V is TRBV29-1 and J is TRBJ1-1; D may be TRBD1 (6 bases). The CDR3 extends over 13 amino acids. CDR1 is SQVTM, CDR2 ANQGSEA, per germline. CDR3 residues: CSFEGTRNTEAFF. As DNA, the CDR3 is TGCAGCTTTGAAGGGACAAGAAACACTGAAGCTTTCTTT.

This rearrangement joins TRBV5-1 to TRBJ1-2; unclear D gene. Trimming cost V 0 bases and J 0 bases, with 3 bases left between them. The CDR3 sequence is 13 residues long. CDR1 is SGHRS, CDR2 YFSETQ, per germline. The CDR3 nucleotides are TGCGCCAGCAGCTTGGGGACTAACTATGGCTACACCTTC. It yields the protein CASSLGTNYGYTF.

In its sample, this clone was seen once. The chain carries TRBV5-6 and TRBJ2-1, with unresolved D. The V end was cut by 1 base, the J end by 8 bases, with 10 bases between. CDR3 length equals 13 residues. Per the germline V gene, CDR1 is SGHDT and CDR2 is YYEEEE. The CDR3 spells CASSLSPHDEQFF. CDR3 nucleotide sequence: TGTGCCAGCAGCTTGTCCCCACATGATGAGCAGTTCTTC.

V is TRBV5-5 and J is TRBJ1-6; D uncertain. CDR3 length: 17 amino acids. Per the germline V gene, CDR1 is SGHKS and CDR2 is YYEKEE (reference sequence). Trimming pared 1 base from V and 0 bases from J, leaving 11 bases between. This CDR3 reads CASSLLTTGSYNSPLHF. CDR3 coding DNA: TGTGCCAGCAGCTTGTTAACGACGGGCTCCTATAATTCACCCCTCCACTTT.

The J gene is TRBJ1-3, the V gene TRBV7-6; 8 nucleotides align to TRBD1. CDR3 size: 15 residues. Germline lookup yields CDR1 SGHVS and CDR2 FNYEAQ. Germline trimming cut 6 bases from V and 0 bases from J; bases unmatched to any gene: 4. Here the CDR3 reads CASSQQGDSGNTIYF. In nucleotides, the CDR3 is TGTGCCAGCAGTCAACAGGGGGACTCTGGAAACACCATATATTTT.

The J gene is TRBJ2-1, the V gene TRBV5-1; 10 bases are a match to TRBD1. V lost 0 bases, J lost 3 bases, and 0 bases stayed unmatched. The germline CDR1 and CDR2 sequences are SGHRS and YFSETQ. The CDR3 contains 15 residues. The CDR3 sequence is CASSLGTGGYNEQFF. In DNA form, the CDR3 reads TGCGCCAGCAGCTTGGGGACAGGGGGCTACAATGAGCAGTTCTTC. Full variable domain (rest looked up from reference TRBV5-1 and TRBJ2-1): KAGVTQTPRYLIKTRGQQVTLSCSPISGHRSVSWYQQTPGQGLQFLFEYFSETQRNKGNFPGRFSGRQFSNSRSEMNVSTLELGDSALYLCASSLGTGGYNEQFFGPGTRLTVL.

The rearrangement joins TRBV2 to TRBJ2-2; D remains unclear. The CDR3 totals 16 residues. Between the trimmed V and J ends, which lost 1 base and 2 bases, there was a span of 11 bases. Germline V CDR1 and CDR2: SNHLY, FYNNEI. The CDR3 nucleotides are TGTGCCAGCAGTGAAGATTTTGCAAGAAACACCGGGGAGCTGTTTTTT. It encodes CASSEDFARNTGELFF.

As concerns this clone: At one of its ends the junction is not consistent with the germline gene, which may arise from a read error. The rearrangement uses TRBV5-3 and TRBJ1-5, with 7 bases lining up with TRBD1. TRBV5-3 has ORF status, its function being uncertain. The CDR3 has 15 amino acids. The CDR3 loop is CASSLTRQGYKPQHF. CDR3 bases: TGTGCCAGTAGCTTGACGAGACAGGGTTATAAGCCCCAGCATTTT.

Written as DNA, the CDR3 is TGTGCCAGCAGCCCTAATCCAGGGCCTGAAGCTTTCTTT. It is translated as CASSPNPGPEAFF. The V and J genes are TRBV14 and TRBJ1-1; maybe TRBD1 (5 bases). The CDR3 totals 13 residues. V was clipped by 4 bases and J by 6 bases, with 12 bases between them. Germline V CDR1 and CDR2: SGHDN, FVKESK.

This clone was recorded only once. The rearrangement joins TRBV7-8 to TRBJ2-7; 8 nucleotides align to TRBD1. Per germline, CDR1 SGHVS and CDR2 FQNEAQ. Unmatched junction bases numbered 0, after V lost 2 bases and J lost 6 bases. The length of the CDR3 is 12 residues. The CDR3 region has the DNA TGTGCCAGCAGCTTACAGGGGGCCGAGCAGTACTTC. Its protein product is CASSLQGAEQYF.

The chain has TRBV6-5 and TRBJ1-1; 8 nucleotides line up with TRBD1. J was trimmed by 3 bases and V by 2 bases; bases with no gene match: 8. The length of the CDR3 is 16 residues. Germline V lookup: CDR1 MNHEY, CDR2 SVGAGI. The CDR3 spells CASSYRPQGAHTEAFF. The CDR3 DNA follows: TGTGCCAGCAGTTACAGACCGCAGGGGGCGCACACTGAAGCTTTCTTT.

The rearrangement joins TRBV7-2 to TRBJ1-2; unclear D gene. The CDR3 consists of 12 residues. V lost 1 base, J lost 4 bases, and 4 bases lay in between. Germline V gene lookup returns CDR1 SGHTA and CDR2 FQGNSA. This CDR3 is CASSLVSYGYTF. CDR3 DNA sequence: TGTGCCAGCAGCTTAGTCTCCTATGGCTACACCTTC. Based on the CDR3 plus reference TRBV7-2 and TRBJ1-2, the full variable domain is GAGVSQSPSNKVTEKGKDVELRCDPISGHTALYWYRQSLGQGLEFLIYFQGNSAPDKSGLPSDRFSAERTGGSVSTLTIQRTQQEDSAVYLCASSLVSYGYTFGSGTRLTVV.

This clone was seen a single time. The V gene is TRBV9, the J gene TRBJ2-7; 7 bases are a match to TRBD2. The germline CDR1 and CDR2 sequences are SGDLS and YYNGEE. Trimming removed 0 bases from V and 4 bases from J; junction bases left unmatched: 7. The CDR3 is 15 residues long. The CDR3 protein is CASSVAPGGYYEQYF. Here the CDR3 DNA reads TGTGCCAGCAGCGTAGCTCCGGGAGGCTATTACGAGCAGTACTTC. The complete variable domain, with remaining parts taken from reference TRBV9 and TRBJ2-7, reads DSGVTQTPKHLITATGQRVTLRCSPRSGDLSVYWYQQSLDQGLQFLIQYYNGEERAKGNILERFSAQQFPDLHSELNLSSLELGDSALYFCASSVAPGGYYEQYFGPGTRLTVT.

The chain combines TRBV7-7 with TRBJ1-4; a possible D gene is TRBD1 (5 bases). V was clipped by 5 bases and J by 8 bases, with 18 bases between them. This CDR3 contains 15 residues. Germline V gene lookup returns CDR1 SSHAT and CDR2 FNYEAQ (reference sequence). CDR3 coding DNA: TGTGCCAGCAGCCGATCCACTGGGGGGAAGGAAAAACTGTTTTTT. Translated, it gives CASSRSTGGKEKLFF.

This chain uses TRBV30 with TRBJ1-5, with 8 bases that match TRBD1. The CDR3 spans 15 residues. The V and J ends lost 0 bases and 1 base, in that order; junction bases with no gene match: 2. The germline V gene encodes CDR1 GTSNPN and CDR2 SVGIG (reference sequence). The CDR3: CAWSVQGGSNQPQHF. DNA for the CDR3: TGTGCCTGGAGTGTACAGGGGGGAAGCAATCAGCCCCAGCATTTT.